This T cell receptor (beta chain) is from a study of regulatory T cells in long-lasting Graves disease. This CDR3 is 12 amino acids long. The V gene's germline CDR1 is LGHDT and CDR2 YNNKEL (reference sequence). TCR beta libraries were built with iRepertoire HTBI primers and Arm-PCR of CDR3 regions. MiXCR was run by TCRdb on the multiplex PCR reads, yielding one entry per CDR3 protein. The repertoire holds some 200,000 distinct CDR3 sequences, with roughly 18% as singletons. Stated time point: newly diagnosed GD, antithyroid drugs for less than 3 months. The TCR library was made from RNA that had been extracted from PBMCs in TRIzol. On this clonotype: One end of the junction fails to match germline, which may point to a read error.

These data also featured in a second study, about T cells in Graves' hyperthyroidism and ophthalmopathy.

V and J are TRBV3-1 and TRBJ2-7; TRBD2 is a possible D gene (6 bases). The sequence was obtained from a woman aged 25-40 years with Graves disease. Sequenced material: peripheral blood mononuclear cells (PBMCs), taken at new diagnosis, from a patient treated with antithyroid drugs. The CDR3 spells CASSQDRGTLIF. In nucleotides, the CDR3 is TGTGCCAGCAGCCAAGATCGGGGGACTCTCATCTTC.